These 27 T cell receptor beta chains were all obtained from the same sample, sequenced in a study of identical twins. TCRdb called the 5' RACE reads again in MiXCR, with one record for every CDR3 protein. Here the sample spans 200,000 to 250,000 distinct CDR3 sequences, roughly a tenth being singletons. Material for sequencing was memory T cells sorted from blood. Receptors originate from a man in his fifties or sixties in good health.

This clonotype has just a few counts. The chain is built from TRBV2 and TRBJ2-2; D is possibly TRBD1 or TRBD2 (6 bases each). The CDR3 sequence is 14 residues long. V lost 7 bases to trimming and J lost 6 bases, with 15 bases between them. Germline CDR1 is SNHLY and CDR2 is FYNNEI. The CDR3 region is CASIGERGAGELFF. The DNA of the CDR3 is TGTGCCAGCATCGGGGAGAGGGGGGCCGGGGAGCTGTTTTTT.

This clonotype showed up many times. The chain combines TRBV12-3 or TRBV12-4 with TRBJ2-2; D is uncertain. V dropped 7 bases and J dropped 2 bases, with 11 bases sitting between them. This CDR3 region has 14 residues. CDR3 region: CASKRRINTGELFF. CDR3 in DNA: TGTGCCAGCAAAAGACGGATAAACACCGGGGAGCTGTTTTTT.

There are many counts of this clonotype. This chain links TRBV7-9 with TRBJ2-7; D is possibly TRBD1 or TRBD2 (6 bases each). This CDR3 contains 14 residues. Looked up from germline, CDR1 is SEHNR and CDR2 is FQNEAQ (reference sequence). Deletions cut 5 bases from V and 2 bases from J, with 13 bases between. In DNA, the CDR3 is TGTGCCAGCAGCCTGGCGGGACATACCTACGAGCAGTACTTC. Translation: CASSLAGHTYEQYF.

The chain carries TRBV6-2 or TRBV6-3 and TRBJ1-1; TRBD1 aligns across 7 bases. Germline V lookup: CDR1 MNHEY, CDR2 SVGEGT. The V segment lost 6 bases and the J segment 5 bases; nucleotides outside the gene matches: 9. The CDR3 extends over 14 amino acids. CDR3 nucleotide sequence: TGTGCCAGCAGACTCTACAGGGGTCGGACTGAAGCTTTCTTT. Protein product: CASRLYRGRTEAFF.

This clonotype was counted a few times. The chain couples TRBV9 to TRBJ2-5, with a tentative D call TRBD2 (6 bases). Germline V gene sequence: CDR1 SGDLS, CDR2 YYNGEE. Trimming removed 0 bases from V and 5 bases from J, with 14 bases in between. The CDR3 spans 15 residues. The CDR3 DNA reads as TGTGCCAGCAGCGTAGCGGGGGTAGAAGGGGAGACCCAGTACTTC. It translates to CASSVAGVEGETQYF.

V usage is TRBV6-5 and J usage is TRBJ2-7; the match to TRBD1 covers 8 bases. J was trimmed by 2 bases and V by 4 bases; bases with no gene match: 7. The germline gives CDR1 MNHEY, CDR2 SVGAGI. The CDR3 totals 15 residues. The CDR3 DNA reads TGTGCCAGCAGTTGGGGATCCAGGGGGCCCTACGAGCAGTACTTC. It codes for CASSWGSRGPYEQYF.

This clonotype was recorded a few times. The chain joins TRBV5-5 to TRBJ1-1; TRBD1 is a possible D gene (5 bases). This CDR3 contains 15 residues. Trimming removed 4 bases from V and 1 base from J, with 14 bases in between. The germline V gene has CDR1 SGHKS and CDR2 YYEKEE (reference sequence). This CDR3 reads CASSGGSGSNTEAFF. CDR3 DNA sequence: TGTGCCAGCAGCGGGGGGTCGGGATCGAACACTGAAGCTTTCTTT.

This sequence joins TRBV12-3 or TRBV12-4 and TRBJ2-1; TRBD2 agrees at 10 bases. This CDR3 spans 19 amino acids. The junction had 17 bases not matched to a gene; V was cut back by 6 bases and J by 3 bases. The CDR3 sequence is CASRRTRKGLADFYNEQFF. The CDR3 nucleotides are TGTGCCAGCAGGCGAACGCGAAAAGGACTAGCGGATTTCTACAATGAGCAGTTCTTC.

V is TRBV20-1 and J is TRBJ2-3; D remains ambiguous. Germline loops: CDR1 DFQATT, CDR2 SNEGSKA (reference sequence). This CDR3 has 14 amino acids. Trimming took 5 bases from V and 2 from J, leaving 14 bases between them. CDR3 DNA: TGCAGTGCTTCTCAAACTATAAACACAGATACGCAGTATTTT. Protein: CSASQTINTDTQYF.

This clonotype showed up just a few times. V usage is TRBV10-2 and J usage is TRBJ2-3; D possibly corresponds to TRBD2 (6 bases). V gave up 2 bases and J gave up 4 bases, with 22 bases separating them. The CDR3 consists of 18 residues. Germline V CDR1 and CDR2: WSHSY, SAAADI. As DNA, the CDR3 is TGCGCCAGCAGTGAGAAACGCGGGATAAGAAACTCCCCAGATACGCAGTATTTT. Translating gives CASSEKRGIRNSPDTQYF.

In this sample, this clonotype turned up a few times. The V gene is TRBV7-9, the J gene TRBJ1-2, with TRBD1 matching over 7 bases. The length of the CDR3 is 15 residues. Germline CDR1 reads SEHNR; CDR2 reads FQNEAQ (reference sequence). Unmatched junction bases numbered 13, after V lost 5 bases and J lost 7 bases. The CDR3 loop reads CASSPDRDPRGGYTF. The CDR3, as DNA: TGTGCCAGCAGCCCAGACAGGGACCCAAGGGGTGGCTACACCTTC.

This clonotype was counted many times. The J gene is TRBJ2-7, the V gene TRBV20-1, with TRBD1 as a possible D gene (6 bases). There are 12 residues in the CDR3. The germline CDR1 and CDR2 sequences are DFQATT and SNEGSKA (reference sequence). Trimming stripped 2 bases from V and 2 bases from J, with 7 bases between. CDR3 bases: TGCAGTGCTAGAAAGGGGGCCTACGAGCAGTACTTC. Translation: CSARKGAYEQYF.

The gene calls are TRBV10-3 and TRBJ1-4; 12 bases align to TRBD1. V lost 5 bases to trimming and J lost 2 bases; unmatched junction nucleotides: 3. Germline V CDR1 and CDR2: ENHRY, SYGVKD. The CDR3 is 16 residues long. CDR3 sequence reads: CAISPGQGATNEKLFF. As DNA, the CDR3 is TGTGCCATCAGTCCGGGACAGGGGGCGACTAATGAAAAACTGTTTTTT.

The J gene is TRBJ1-5, the V gene TRBV19; unclear D gene. The CDR3 runs to 15 residues. Germline V gene data show CDR1 as LNHDA and CDR2 as SQIVND (reference sequence). Trimming removed 7 bases at V and 1 base at J, with 14 bases between. CDR3 sequence: CASTLGVVSNQPQHF. CDR3 nucleotide sequence: TGTGCCAGTACCCTCGGAGTGGTCAGCAATCAGCCCCAGCATTTT.

This clonotype was detected many times. The chain has TRBV4-1 and TRBJ2-1; D ambiguous. V was shortened by 6 bases and J by 4 bases, with 4 bases between the two germline ends. Germline V gene data show CDR1 as MGHRA and CDR2 as YSYEKL. The CDR3 length is 11 residues. CDR3 sequence reads: CASRLYNEQFF. DNA for the CDR3: TGCGCCAGCAGACTTTACAATGAGCAGTTCTTC.

This clonotype was counted at least ten times. CDR3 protein: CATSDSLGTSGIREQFF. DNA of the CDR3: TGTGCCACCAGTGATTCACTCGGGACTAGCGGGATCCGTGAGCAGTTCTTC. V is TRBV24-1 and J is TRBJ2-1, with TRBD2 identical over 13 bases. Germline CDR1 and CDR2: KGHDR and SFDVKD. With V trimmed by 2 bases and J by 9 bases, 9 bases remained unmatched. This CDR3 is built from 17 residues.

CDR3 coding DNA: TGTGCCACCAGCAGACACCCTTCACAGGGTGTGAGCACAGATACGCAGTATTTT. It encodes CATSRHPSQGVSTDTQYF. V gene TRBV15 combines with J gene TRBJ2-3; TRBD1 might be the D (6 bases). Germline CDR1 LNHNV, CDR2 YYDKDF (reference sequence). V lost 2 bases and J lost 0, with 18 bases in between. This CDR3 comprises 18 residues.

The chain is built from TRBV7-2 and TRBJ1-1; 8 bases are a match to TRBD1. This CDR3 region has 13 residues. Germline lookup yields CDR1 SGHTA and CDR2 FQGNSA. Trimming cost V 3 bases and J 11 bases; bases outside gene matches: 8. CDR3 nucleotides: TGTGCCAGCAGCTTGCGCCAGGGGGCGCATGCTTTCTTT. Translated, it gives CASSLRQGAHAFF. Combining the CDR3 with reference TRBV7-2 and TRBJ1-1 gives the whole variable domain GAGVSQSPSNKVTEKGKDVELRCDPISGHTALYWYRQSLGQGLEFLIYFQGNSAPDKSGLPSDRFSAERTGGSVSTLTIQRTQQEDSAVYLCASSLRQGAHAFFGQGTRLTVV.

As regards this clonotype: This may arise from a read error, as a much more abundant clone is one base away. V and J are TRBV2 and TRBJ2-7, with TRBD2 identical over 10 bases. The germline gives CDR1 SNHLY, CDR2 FYNNEI. The CDR3 consists of 14 residues. The trim removed 9 bases at V and 6 bases at J, leaving 11 bases unmatched. The CDR3 region is CASRSGRAVSEQYF. The CDR3 nucleotides read TGTGCCAGTAGGAGCGGGAGGGCCGTTTCCGAGCAGTACTTC.

This clonotype was seen ten or more times. V gene TRBV3-1 combines with J gene TRBJ2-5; 7 bases match TRBD1. The CDR3 spans 14 residues. V gave up 4 bases and J gave up 5 bases; unmatched junction bases: 7. Germline V gene sequence: CDR1 LGHDT, CDR2 YNNKEL (reference sequence). In nucleotides, the CDR3 is TGTGCCAGCAGCCTCGGGACAGCACAGGAGACCCAGTACTTC. It encodes CASSLGTAQETQYF.

J is TRBJ2-2 and V is TRBV2; 8 bases agree with TRBD2. Per germline, CDR1 SNHLY and CDR2 FYNNEI. The junction had 4 bases not matched to a gene; V was cut back by 4 bases and J by 6 bases. The CDR3 loop spans 14 amino acids. The DNA of the CDR3 is TGTGCCAGCAGTGCCGGGAGGGCCTCCGGGGAGCTGTTTTTT. Translation: CASSAGRASGELFF. Looking up the rest from reference TRBV2 and TRBJ2-2 gives the full variable domain: EPEVTQTPSHQVTQMGQEVILRCVPISNHLYFYWYRQILGQKVEFLVSFYNNEISEKSEIFDDQFSVERPDGSNFTLKIRSTKLEDSAMYFCASSAGRASGELFFGEGSRLTVL.

This clonotype occurred a few times. The rearrangement uses TRBV10-3 and TRBJ1-2, with TRBD1 as a possible D gene (6 bases). CDR1 and CDR2 from the germline V gene are ENHRY and SYGVKD. The CDR3 is made up of 15 amino acids. Trimming cost V 2 bases and J 4 bases, with 14 bases left between them. CDR3 sequence (DNA): TGTGCCATCAGTGAGGGGGGGGGCGAAGTCTATGGCTACACCTTC. This encodes CAISEGGGEVYGYTF.

This clonotype came up many times. The J gene is TRBJ1-4, the V gene TRBV20-1, with 8 nucleotides matching TRBD1. V lost 5 bases and J lost 11; bases outside the gene matches: 10. This CDR3 region has 13 residues. Per germline, CDR1 DFQATT and CDR2 SNEGSKA (reference sequence). CDR3 sequence: CSAFSDRERKLFF. For the CDR3, the DNA is TGCAGTGCTTTTTCGGACAGGGAAAGGAAACTGTTTTTT.

This chain connects TRBV5-6 to TRBJ2-1; a weak D match, TRBD2 (5 bases). This CDR3 has 15 residues. In germline, CDR1 is SGHDT, CDR2 YYEEEE. The V and J ends lost 2 bases and 5 bases respectively, with 14 bases between them. The CDR3 sequence: CASSFRGRGDNEQFF. CDR3 nucleotide sequence: TGTGCCAGCAGCTTTCGAGGGAGAGGTGACAATGAGCAGTTCTTC.

This clonotype has just a few counts. The rearrangement joins TRBV27 to TRBJ2-1; the D gene is possibly TRBD2 (5 bases). Germline-derived CDR1 and CDR2 are MNHEY and SMNVEV (reference sequence). This CDR3 spans 14 amino acids. Trimming removed 0 bases from V and 8 bases from J, with 11 bases in between. CDR3 protein: CASSLSSGRYEQFF. The DNA for the CDR3 is TGTGCCAGCAGTTTATCGAGCGGTAGGTATGAGCAGTTCTTC.

This clonotype was found many times. This chain joins TRBV2 and TRBJ2-2; D gene ambiguous. The V and J ends lost 5 bases and 3 bases respectively, with 10 bases between them. This CDR3 comprises 14 residues. CDR1 SNHLY and CDR2 FYNNEI come from the germline V gene. Written as DNA, the CDR3 is TGTGCCAGCAGTCCGGACGGGCACACCGGGGAGCTGTTTTTT. This codes for CASSPDGHTGELFF.

This chain connects TRBV4-1 to TRBJ2-1; 11 nucleotides agree with TRBD1. The length of the CDR3 is 16 residues. From germline, CDR1 is MGHRA and CDR2 YSYEKL. V gave up 2 bases and J gave up 7 bases; unmatched junction bases: 7. In DNA form, the CDR3 reads TGCGCCAGCAGCCAATCCGGACAGGGGGCGGCGAATGAGCAGTTCTTC. Protein sequence: CASSQSGQGAANEQFF.